This TCR beta chain was found in a study of blood T cell repertoires in COVID-19. Study overall: Samples representing acute and convalescent COVID-19 were sourced from the United States, Italy and Spain.

The authors' processing: Estimates of nucleated cell counts were drawn from the amplification of reference gene primers. Clones were sequenced by immunoSEQ multiplex PCR, and TCRdb holds only the in-frame ones, with some missing. V and J calls and clone size follow that table, whereas D and trimming were derived from the DNA. The sample carries approximately 210,000 clones, 82% recorded once. CDR3 length: 16 amino acids. Germline V lookup: CDR1 SGHAT, CDR2 FQNNGV. V was clipped by 6 bases and J by 5 bases; unmatched bases: 13. This clone was observed a few times. The J gene is TRBJ2-5, the V gene TRBV11-2, with 9 bases that match TRBD2. The specimen was peripheral blood. The source of this sequence is a woman aged 40 to 50 with acute or convalescent COVID-19. This CDR3 is CASRKGAGGKRETQYF. CDR3 nucleotide sequence: TGTGCCAGCAGAAAGGGGGCGGGAGGGAAAAGGGAGACCCAGTACTTC.